The 10 T cell receptor beta chains presented below share a single source sample, sequenced in a study of chemoradiotherapy in HPV16-positive cancers. Generated by immunoSEQ multiplex PCR, the TCRdb table keeps only in-frame clones and is missing some. The data hold approximately 8,000 clones, with about four fifths observed a single time. Here the sequenced sample was blood, taken from a patient who underwent chemoradiotherapy. These receptors all stem from a human donor with HPV-associated anogenital cancer.

This clone was picked up one time. CDR3 sequence reads: CSAQTVYLTDTQYF. The DNA of the CDR3 is TGCAGCGCCCAAACAGTATATCTCACAGATACGCAGTATTTT. The chain couples TRBV29-1 to TRBJ2-3; no definite D call. The CDR3 loop spans 14 amino acids. Germline V gives CDR1 SQVTM, CDR2 ANQGSEA. The V and J ends lost 7 bases and 2 bases respectively, with 16 bases between them.

This rearrangement joins TRBV7-9 to TRBJ2-5; D is uncertain. V dropped 5 bases and J dropped 0 bases, with 10 bases sitting between them. This CDR3 region has 14 residues. CDR1 SEHNR and CDR2 FQNEAQ come from the germline V gene (reference sequence). The CDR3 DNA follows: TGTGCCAGCAGCATAGACAATTACCAAGAGACCCAGTACTTC. Translating gives CASSIDNYQETQYF.

The chain employs TRBV10-2 and TRBJ2-1; D gene uncertain. The length of the CDR3 is 11 residues. Germline values: CDR1 WSHSY, CDR2 SAAADI. The V end was cut by 6 bases, the J end by 7 bases, with 7 bases between. The CDR3 nucleotides are TGCGCCAGCAGGTTGCAAAATGAGCAGTTCTTC. It encodes CASRLQNEQFF.

In this sample, this clone turned up once. This chain uses TRBV5-4 with TRBJ2-2; weak D call: TRBD1 (5 bases). Trimming removed 0 bases at V and 5 bases at J, with 11 bases between. The CDR3 loop spans 15 amino acids. Germline CDR1 and CDR2: SGHNT and YYREEE (reference sequence). The CDR3 DNA reads as TGTGCCAGCAGCTTGGCAGGGTTTAGAACCGGGGAGCTGTTTTTT. This sequence encodes CASSLAGFRTGELFF.

The chain uses TRBV5-1 and TRBJ2-5, with D tentatively TRBD1 or TRBD2 (6 bases each). V gave up 4 bases and J gave up 1 base, with 14 bases separating them. The CDR3 is 15 residues long. In germline, CDR1 is SGHRS, CDR2 YFSETQ. CDR3 bases: TGCGCCAGCAGCGTGACAGGACTACCCCAAGAGACCCAGTACTTC. It is translated as CASSVTGLPQETQYF.

The chain carries TRBV5-1 and TRBJ2-5; 8 nucleotides line up with TRBD1. CDR1 and CDR2 from the germline V gene are SGHRS and YFSETQ. This CDR3 is built from 17 residues. Germline trimming cut 3 bases from V and 2 bases from J; bases unmatched to any gene: 12. This CDR3 is CASSWPPRTGKQETQYF. In nucleotides, the CDR3 is TGCGCCAGCAGCTGGCCACCTCGGACAGGGAAGCAAGAGACCCAGTACTTC.

V usage is TRBV19 and J usage is TRBJ1-2; D unresolved. Deletions cut 4 bases from V and 8 bases from J, with 17 bases between. The CDR3 runs to 14 residues. CDR1 is LNHDA and CDR2 is SQIVND in the germline V gene (reference sequence). CDR3: CASSTRARLQGYTF. CDR3 coding DNA: TGTGCCAGTAGTACCCGGGCGAGGCTTCAAGGCTACACCTTC.

This clone was seen only once. This chain links TRBV5-6 with TRBJ1-2; the match to TRBD1 covers 9 bases. Losses at the gene ends were 7 bases for V and 4 bases for J; bases not matched to a gene: 8. This CDR3 is built from 14 residues. CDR1 is SGHDT, CDR2 YYEEEE, per germline. This chain's CDR3 is CASALGQGSYGYTF. The DNA of the CDR3 is TGTGCCAGCGCGCTCGGACAGGGGAGCTATGGCTACACCTTC.

The chain couples TRBV7-2 to TRBJ1-1; possible D gene TRBD1, 5 bases. The CDR3 is 13 residues long. Germline CDR1 reads SGHTA; CDR2 reads FQGNSA. The V gene lost 8 bases and the J gene lost 2 bases, with 12 bases spanning the gap. In nucleotides, the CDR3 is TGTGCCAGCGGGGGGGGTTACAACACTGAAGCTTTCTTT. Protein sequence: CASGGGYNTEAFF.

V is TRBV4-2 and J is TRBJ2-1; D call uncertain. Trimming stripped 0 bases from V and 4 bases from J, with 10 bases between. The CDR3 loop spans 15 amino acids. CDR1 is LGHNA and CDR2 is YNFKEQ in the germline V gene. The CDR3 coding sequence is TGTGCCAGCAGCCAAGATGACACGGCATACAATGAGCAGTTCTTC. Translated, it gives CASSQDDTAYNEQFF.